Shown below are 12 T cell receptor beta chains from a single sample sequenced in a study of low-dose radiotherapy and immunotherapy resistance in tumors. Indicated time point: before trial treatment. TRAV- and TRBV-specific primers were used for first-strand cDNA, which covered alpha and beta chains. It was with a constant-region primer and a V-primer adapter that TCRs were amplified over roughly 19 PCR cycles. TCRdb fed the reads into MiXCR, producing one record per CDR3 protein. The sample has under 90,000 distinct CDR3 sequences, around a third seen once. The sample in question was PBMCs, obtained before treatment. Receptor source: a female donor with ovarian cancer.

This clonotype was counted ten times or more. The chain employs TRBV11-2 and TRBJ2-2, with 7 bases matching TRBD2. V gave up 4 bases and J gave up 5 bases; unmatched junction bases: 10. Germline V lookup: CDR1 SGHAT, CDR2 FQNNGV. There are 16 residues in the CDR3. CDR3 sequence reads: CASSSLGGRTTGELFF. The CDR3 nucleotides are TGTGCCAGCAGCTCCCTGGGGGGGAGGACGACCGGGGAGCTGTTTTTT.

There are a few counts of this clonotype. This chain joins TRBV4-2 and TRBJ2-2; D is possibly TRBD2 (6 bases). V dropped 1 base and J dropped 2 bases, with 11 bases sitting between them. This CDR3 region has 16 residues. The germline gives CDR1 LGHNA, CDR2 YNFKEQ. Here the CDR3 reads CASSQGTSRNTGELFF. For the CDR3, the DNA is TGTGCCAGCAGCCAAGGTACTAGCCGAAACACCGGGGAGCTGTTTTTT.

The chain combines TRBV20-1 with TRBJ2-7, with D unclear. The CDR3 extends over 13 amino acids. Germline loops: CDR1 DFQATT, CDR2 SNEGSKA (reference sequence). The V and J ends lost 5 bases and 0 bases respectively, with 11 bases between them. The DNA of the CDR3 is TGCAGTGCTCCGTCCCGGCCCTCCTACGAGCAGTACTTC. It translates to CSAPSRPSYEQYF.

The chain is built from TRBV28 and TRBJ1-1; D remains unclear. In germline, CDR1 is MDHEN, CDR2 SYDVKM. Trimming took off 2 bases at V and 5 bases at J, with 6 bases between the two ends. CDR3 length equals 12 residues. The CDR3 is CASSLRWTEAFF. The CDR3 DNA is TGTGCCAGCAGTTTAAGATGGACTGAAGCTTTCTTT.

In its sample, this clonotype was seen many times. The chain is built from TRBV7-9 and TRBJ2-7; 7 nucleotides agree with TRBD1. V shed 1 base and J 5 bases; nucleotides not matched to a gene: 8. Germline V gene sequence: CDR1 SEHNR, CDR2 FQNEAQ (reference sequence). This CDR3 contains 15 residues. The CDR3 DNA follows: TGTGCCAGCAGCTTAGTTGGCAGGGGGAAAAACGAGCAGTACTTC. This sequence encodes CASSLVGRGKNEQYF.

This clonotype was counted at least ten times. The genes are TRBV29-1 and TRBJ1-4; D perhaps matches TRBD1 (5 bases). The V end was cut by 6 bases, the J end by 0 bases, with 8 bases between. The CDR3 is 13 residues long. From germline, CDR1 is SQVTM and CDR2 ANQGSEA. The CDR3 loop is CSVGGATNEKLFF. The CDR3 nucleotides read TGCAGCGTCGGGGGAGCAACTAATGAAAAACTGTTTTTT.

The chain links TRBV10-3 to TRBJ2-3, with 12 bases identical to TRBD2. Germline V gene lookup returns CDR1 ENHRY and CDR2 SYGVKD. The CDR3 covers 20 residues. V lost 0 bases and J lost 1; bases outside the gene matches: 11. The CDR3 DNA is TGTGCCATCAGTGAGTCGATGACTAGCGGGAGTTTTTTTGGCACAGATACGCAGTATTTT. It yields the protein CAISESMTSGSFFGTDTQYF.

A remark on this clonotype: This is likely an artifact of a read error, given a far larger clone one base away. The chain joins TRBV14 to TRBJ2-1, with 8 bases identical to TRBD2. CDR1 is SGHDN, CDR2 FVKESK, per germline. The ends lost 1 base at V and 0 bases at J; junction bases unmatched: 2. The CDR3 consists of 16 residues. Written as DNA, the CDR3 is TGTGCCAGCAGCCAAGGCGGGACTAGCTCCTACAATGAGCAGTTCTTC. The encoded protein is CASSQGGTSSYNEQFF.

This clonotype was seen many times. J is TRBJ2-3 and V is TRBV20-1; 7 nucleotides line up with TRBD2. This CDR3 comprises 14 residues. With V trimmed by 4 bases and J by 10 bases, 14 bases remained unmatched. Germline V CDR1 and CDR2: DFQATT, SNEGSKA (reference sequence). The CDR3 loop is CSAIERDYLGSQYF. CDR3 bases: TGCAGTGCTATAGAAAGGGACTACCTGGGGTCGCAGTATTTT.

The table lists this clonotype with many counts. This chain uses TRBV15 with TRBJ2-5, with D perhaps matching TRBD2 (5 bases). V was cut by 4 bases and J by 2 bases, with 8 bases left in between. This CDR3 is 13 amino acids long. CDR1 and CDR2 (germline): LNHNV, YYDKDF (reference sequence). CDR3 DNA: TGTGCCACCAGCAAGGACTTTCAAGAGACCCAGTACTTC. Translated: CATSKDFQETQYF.

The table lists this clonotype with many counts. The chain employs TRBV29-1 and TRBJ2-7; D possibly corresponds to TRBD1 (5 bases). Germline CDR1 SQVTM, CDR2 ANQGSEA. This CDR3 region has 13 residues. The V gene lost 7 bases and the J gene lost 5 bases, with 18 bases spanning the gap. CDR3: CSAHRQGGNEQYF. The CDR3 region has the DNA TGCAGCGCGCACCGTCAGGGCGGCAACGAGCAGTACTTC.

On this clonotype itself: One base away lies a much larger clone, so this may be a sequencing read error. The CDR3 nucleotides are TGTGCCAACAGCCCCCCGGGTGGGAGGTCCTACGAGCAGTACTTC. It yields the protein CANSPPGGRSYEQYF. The chain carries TRBV7-6 and TRBJ2-7; tentative D call: TRBD2 (6 bases). Per germline, CDR1 SGHVS and CDR2 FNYEAQ. The CDR3 has 15 amino acids.